This TCR beta chain was found in a study of PD-L1 blockade in urothelial cancer. As for the study in general: Blood drawn 3 weeks (second dose) and 6 weeks after treatment start was analyzed. Median blood clonality was about 0.086, with more than 75,000 unique TCRs.

Time point denoted: pretreatment peripheral blood. Patients in the study were battling locally advanced or metastatic urothelial carcinoma. This clone was seen only once. Its target is not known. Sequencing was performed with immunoSEQ multiplex PCR; in TCRdb, only in-frame clones are kept and a portion is missing. Seen here are under 70,000 clones, around 86% observed once, and the top ten hold 15% to 17%. General study points: Pretreatment clonality of the blood TCR repertoire below the median was predictive of superior survival.

The CDR3 totals 17 residues. Germline-derived CDR1 and CDR2 are LNHDA and SQIVND (reference sequence). V gave up 5 bases and J gave up 5 bases; unmatched junction bases: 8. Source: PBMCs, taken around atezolizumab (anti-PD-L1) treatment. The sequence came from a man aged 70 or older with urothelial cancer. The chain links TRBV19 to TRBJ2-1; TRBD2 aligns across 14 bases. For the CDR3, the DNA is TGTGCCAGTAGTCCGACGGGACTAGCGGGAGCCCACAATGAGCAGTTCTTC. Its protein is CASSPTGLAGAHNEQFF.